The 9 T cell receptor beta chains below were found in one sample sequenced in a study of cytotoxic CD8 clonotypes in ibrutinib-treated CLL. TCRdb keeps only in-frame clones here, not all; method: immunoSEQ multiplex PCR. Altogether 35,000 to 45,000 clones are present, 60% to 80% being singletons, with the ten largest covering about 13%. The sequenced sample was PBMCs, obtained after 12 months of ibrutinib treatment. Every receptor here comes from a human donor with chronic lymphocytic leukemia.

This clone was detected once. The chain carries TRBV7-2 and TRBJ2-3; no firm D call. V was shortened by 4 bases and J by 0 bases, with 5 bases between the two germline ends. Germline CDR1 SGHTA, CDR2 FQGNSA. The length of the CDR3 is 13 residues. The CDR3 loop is CASSSPSTDTQYF. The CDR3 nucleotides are TGTGCCAGCAGCTCACCTAGCACAGATACGCAGTATTTT.

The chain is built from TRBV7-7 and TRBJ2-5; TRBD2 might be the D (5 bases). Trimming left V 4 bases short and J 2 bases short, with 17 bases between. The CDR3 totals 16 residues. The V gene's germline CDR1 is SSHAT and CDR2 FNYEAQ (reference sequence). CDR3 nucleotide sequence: TGTGCCAGCAGCTCCTTAGCGACCTCGGGGCAAGAGACCCAGTACTTC. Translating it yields CASSSLATSGQETQYF.

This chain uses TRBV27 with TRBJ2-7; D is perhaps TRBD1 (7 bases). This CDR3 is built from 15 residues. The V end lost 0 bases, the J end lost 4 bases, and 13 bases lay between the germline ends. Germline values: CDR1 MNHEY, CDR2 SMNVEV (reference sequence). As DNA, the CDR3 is TGTGCCAGCAGTTTATCGTGGCAGGGGGGTTACGAGCAGTACTTC. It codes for CASSLSWQGGYEQYF.

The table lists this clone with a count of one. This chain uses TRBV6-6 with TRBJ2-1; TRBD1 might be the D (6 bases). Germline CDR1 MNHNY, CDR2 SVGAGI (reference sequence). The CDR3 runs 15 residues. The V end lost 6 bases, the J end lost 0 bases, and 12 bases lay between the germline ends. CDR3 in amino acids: CASRRTVSSYNEQFF. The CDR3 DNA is TGTGCCAGCAGGCGGACAGTTAGCTCCTACAATGAGCAGTTCTTC.

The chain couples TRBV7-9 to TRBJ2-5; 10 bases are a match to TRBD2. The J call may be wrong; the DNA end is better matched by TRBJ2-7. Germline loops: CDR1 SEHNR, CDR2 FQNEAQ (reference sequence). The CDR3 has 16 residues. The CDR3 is CASSRGLAGAIGEQYF. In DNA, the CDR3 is TGTGCCAGCAGCCGGGGGCTAGCGGGAGCAATCGGCGAGCAGTACTTC.

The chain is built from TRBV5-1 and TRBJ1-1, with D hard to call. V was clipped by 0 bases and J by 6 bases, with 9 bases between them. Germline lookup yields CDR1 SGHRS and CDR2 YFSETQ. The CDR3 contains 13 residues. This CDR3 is CASSLGLGSEAFF. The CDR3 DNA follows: TGCGCCAGCAGCTTGGGTTTGGGCTCTGAAGCTTTCTTT.

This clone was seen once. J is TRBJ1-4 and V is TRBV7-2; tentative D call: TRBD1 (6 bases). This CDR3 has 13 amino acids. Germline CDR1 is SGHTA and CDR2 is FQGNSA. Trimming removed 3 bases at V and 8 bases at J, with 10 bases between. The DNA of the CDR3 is TGTGCCAGCAGCTTCGGGACATCGGAAAAACTGTTTTTT. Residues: CASSFGTSEKLFF. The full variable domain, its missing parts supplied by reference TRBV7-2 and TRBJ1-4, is GAGVSQSPSNKVTEKGKDVELRCDPISGHTALYWYRQSLGQGLEFLIYFQGNSAPDKSGLPSDRFSAERTGGSVSTLTIQRTQQEDSAVYLCASSFGTSEKLFFGSGTQLSVL.

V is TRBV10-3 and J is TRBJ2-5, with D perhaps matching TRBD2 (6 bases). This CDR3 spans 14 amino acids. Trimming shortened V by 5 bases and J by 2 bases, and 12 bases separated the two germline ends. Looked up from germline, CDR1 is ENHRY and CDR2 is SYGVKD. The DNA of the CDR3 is TGTGCCATCAGTTCCGGGGGTTTGCAAGAGACCCAGTACTTC. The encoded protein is CAISSGGLQETQYF.

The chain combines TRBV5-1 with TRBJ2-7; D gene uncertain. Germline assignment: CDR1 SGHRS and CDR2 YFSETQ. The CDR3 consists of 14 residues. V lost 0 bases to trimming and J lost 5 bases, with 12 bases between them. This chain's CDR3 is CASSLANPRDEQYF. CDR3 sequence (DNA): TGCGCCAGCAGCTTGGCAAACCCACGGGACGAGCAGTACTTC.